This T cell receptor beta chain was obtained from a study of CD8+ T cells in alopecia areata. Study-wide findings and caveats: Having one nonresponder leaves uncertain how baseline CD8+ expansion relates to response.

About this clone: Its antigen is unidentified.

Germline V gene lookup returns CDR1 GTSNPN and CDR2 SVGIG (reference sequence). Deletions cut 4 bases from V and 6 bases from J, with 12 bases between. There are 13 residues in the CDR3. As for treatment: oral pan-JAK inhibitor, 5-10 mg twice daily. TCR sequencing used cDNA made by reverse transcription of extracted RNA. Sequencing used immunoSEQ multiplex PCR; TCRdb keeps in-frame clones, though not all of them. The sample includes roughly 120,000 clones, about 50% of them seen just once. This specimen was CD4+ T cells sorted from blood, taken at week 4, from a patient treated with tofacitinib. The TCR originated in a human donor with alopecia areata. This chain joins TRBV30 and TRBJ1-4; no definite D call. The CDR3 loop is CAWTGGYDEKLFF. For the CDR3, the DNA is TGTGCCTGGACTGGTGGATACGATGAAAAACTGTTTTTT.